These 2 T cell receptor beta chains were sequenced from one sample in a study of T-cell reconstitution after alpha-beta-depleted transplantation in children. Unique molecular identifiers tagged the TCRbeta library. TCRdb re-analysed the PCR reads in MiXCR, keeping a single row per CDR3 protein. The sample yields roughly 150,000 distinct CDR3 sequences, 11% seen once. The material sequenced was PBMCs, taken before TCRalphabeta/CD19-depleted stem cell transplant. The receptors stem from a boy younger than 10 with acute myeloid leukemia, due to receive a stem cell transplant.

This clonotype was observed at least ten times. This chain joins TRBV5-1 and TRBJ2-1; 11 bases line up with TRBD2. V trimming: 2 bases; J trimming: 6 bases; junction bases outside the gene matches: 7. Germline-derived CDR1 and CDR2 are SGHRS and YFSETQ. The CDR3 covers 16 residues. Here the CDR3 DNA reads TGCGCCAGCAGCTTATTGACTAGCGGGACCGGCAATGAGCAGTTCTTC. Translation gives CASSLLTSGTGNEQFF.

The sample holds many counts of this clonotype. The chain is built from TRBV20-1 and TRBJ2-1; 7 bases map to TRBD2. The trim removed 6 bases at V and 0 bases at J, leaving 11 bases unmatched. Per germline, CDR1 DFQATT and CDR2 SNEGSKA (reference sequence). This CDR3 comprises 16 residues. CDR3 DNA: TGCAGTGCGGATAGTACTCTAGCGGCCTCCTACAATGAGCAGTTCTTC. Translating gives CSADSTLAASYNEQFF.